The rows below give T cell receptor beta chains drawn from one sample of a study of T cells in localized non-small cell lung cancer. Sequencing used immunoSEQ multiplex PCR; TCRdb keeps in-frame clones, though not all of them. The sample has 41,000 or so clones, more than 70% seen once; the top ten hold less than 3.5%. Sequences were derived from peripheral blood, sampled before any cancer treatment. All receptors come from a female donor over 55 with stage I squamous cell lung carcinoma. Each CDR3 is given with its conserved first and last residue. D genes are given only for firm matches. Rows give clone size only sometimes, using once, few, many, or a class for an expanded clone.

.	TRBV7-9	TRBJ2-7	.	TGTGCCAGCAGCCCTTGGGACTGGAACCCTACCAGCTCCTACGAGCAGTACTTC	CASSPWDWNPTSSYEQYF
.	TRBV18	TRBJ2-7	TRBD1	TGTGCCAGCTCACCACCTTCACAGGGGGCTTACGAGCAGTACTTC	CASSPPSQGAYEQYF
.	TRBV5-1	TRBJ2-7	.	TGCGCCAGCAGCCGAGATTCCTACGAGCAGTACTTC	CASSRDSYEQYF
.	TRBV15	TRBJ2-7	TRBD1	TGTGCCACCAGCAGAGTCGGGACAGCCTCCTACGAGCAGTACTTC	CATSRVGTASYEQYF
.	TRBV7-5	TRBJ2-5	.	TGTGTTTTTCGGGTGGAAGAGACCCAGTACTTC	CVFRVEETQYF
.	TRBV28	TRBJ1-2	.	TGTGCCAGCAGGGGGGGAGGGCTCTATGGCTACACCTTC	CASRGGGLYGYTF
.	TRBV21-1	TRBJ2-1	.	TGTGCCAGCAGCAAAGCTCTAGTAAGCCTAGCTGACGACTACAATGAGCAGTTCTTC	CASSKALVSLADDYNEQFF
.	TRBV2	TRBJ1-5	.	TGTGCCAGCAGTGAAGAGGGTGGGGATCAGCCCCAGCATTTT	CASSEEGGDQPQHF
.	TRBV11-2	TRBJ2-7	TRBD2	TGTGCCAGCAGCTCCCGACTAGCGGGGACCTACGAGCAGTACTTC	CASSSRLAGTYEQYF
.	TRBV27	TRBJ1-2	TRBD1	TGTGCCAGCAGTCCCCGGGACAGCCGGACTAACTATGGCTACACCTTC	CASSPRDSRTNYGYTF
.	TRBV19	TRBJ2-1	TRBD2	TGTGCCAGTAGCCCCGAAGCGGGAGTTTCCTACAATGAGCAGTTCTTC	CASSPEAGVSYNEQFF
.	TRBV11-2	TRBJ2-2	TRBD2	TGTGCCAGCAGCCCTCGAGAGACTAGCTTGAACACCGGGGAGCTGTTTTTT	CASSPRETSLNTGELFF
.	TRBV30	TRBJ2-6	.	TGTGCCTGGAGTGTACGACGGACTGGGGCCAACGTCCTGACTTTC	CAWSVRRTGANVLTF
once	TRBV29-1	TRBJ2-5	.	TGCAGCACCTTACAGGGAGGGGAGACCCAGTACTTC	CSTLQGGETQYF
.	TRBV10-3	TRBJ2-7	.	TGTGCCATCAGTGACCGGGACGGGACCTACGAGCAGTACTTC	CAISDRDGTYEQYF
.	TRBV6-4	TRBJ2-3	.	TGTGCCAGCAGTGACGTGGCCGGGGGGCCCACAGATACGCAGTATTTT	CASSDVAGGPTDTQYF
.	TRBV7-3	TRBJ2-2	.	TGTGCCAGCAGCTATCACGGAAACACCGGGGAGCTGTTTTTT	CASSYHGNTGELFF
few	TRBV25-1	TRBJ2-1	.	TGTGCCAGCAGTGAATGGGCGGGTGAGCAGTTCTTC	CASSEWAGEQFF
.	TRBV7-3	TRBJ2-6	.	TGTGCCAGCACCCGCTCTGGGGCCAACGTCCTGACTTTC	CASTRSGANVLTF
.	TRBV10-3	TRBJ2-7	TRBD2	TGTGCCATCACGGGGACTAGCTCCTACGAGCAGTACTTC	CAITGTSSYEQYF
.	TRBV6-5	TRBJ1-2	.	TGTGCCAGCACTTCCCGGGGGGGCGGCTACACCTTC	CASTSRGGGYTF
.	TRBV18	TRBJ1-3	.	TGTGCCAGCTCACCACCGACAGAACTCAGAAACACCATATATTTT	CASSPPTELRNTIYF
.	TRBV2	TRBJ2-7	.	TGTGCCAGCAGTGACGAGCTAGCCGTCTACGAGCAGTACTTC	CASSDELAVYEQYF
.	TRBV5-1	TRBJ2-1	.	TGCGCCAGCAGCTCGGGGCGGTCCTACAATGAGCAGTTCTTC	CASSSGRSYNEQFF
once	TRBV10-1	TRBJ2-7	TRBD2	TGCGCCAGCAGTGTTACTAGCGGGAACAACGAGCAGTACTTC	CASSVTSGNNEQYF
.	TRBV11-3	TRBJ2-1	.	TGTGCCAGCTCCTACCGGGGCGGCTACAATGAGCAGTTCTTC	CASSYRGGYNEQFF
.	TRBV5-4	TRBJ2-1	TRBD1	TGTGCCAGCAGCCATCAAAGGGGGACAGGAGATGAGCAGTTCTTC	CASSHQRGTGDEQFF
few	TRBV4-3	TRBJ1-3	TRBD1	TGCGCCAGCAGCCCTGAGTGGGACAGGGTATACACCATATATTTT	CASSPEWDRVYTIYF
.	TRBV25-1	TRBJ2-2	.	TGTGCCAGCAGTGAAAGGCACACTGGAGCCGGGGAGCTGTTTTTT	CASSERHTGAGELFF
once	TRBV19	TRBJ2-5	TRBD2	TGTGCCAGTAGTATCGAAGCGGGAGTGGTGGAGACCCAGTACTTC	CASSIEAGVVETQYF
.	TRBV18	TRBJ1-3	TRBD1	TGTGCCAGCTCGCGGACAGGGGGCAAGGACACCATATATTTT	CASSRTGGKDTIYF
.	TRBV7-9	TRBJ1-1	TRBD1	TGTGCCAGCAGCTTTAACAGGGGGCGGGTCGGAGCTTTCTTT	CASSFNRGRVGAFF
.	TRBV27	TRBJ2-3	.	TGTGCCAGCAGTTTAGACTCAGGGGTTCTGACCACAGATACGCAGTATTTT	CASSLDSGVLTTDTQYF
.	TRBV9	TRBJ1-3	.	TGTGCCAGCAGCGTAGGGCAGAGTTCTGGAAACACCATATATTTT	CASSVGQSSGNTIYF
.	TRBV9	TRBJ2-2	.	TGTGCCAGCAGCGCTTTTAGGGCTGGACAGAACACCGGGGAGCTGTTTTTT	CASSAFRAGQNTGELFF
.	TRBV12-5	TRBJ2-1	TRBD2	TGTGCTAGTGGTTTGAGGCGGGGAGGGGCGTACAATGAGCAGTTCTTC	CASGLRRGGAYNEQFF
.	TRBV6-5	TRBJ1-2	.	TGTGCCAGCAGTTACTCGACAGCTAACTATGGCTACACCTTC	CASSYSTANYGYTF
.	TRBV18	TRBJ2-3	.	TGTGCCAGCTCACCGACAGGGCGGGGGACAGATACGCAGTATTTT	CASSPTGRGTDTQYF
.	TRBV6-6	TRBJ1-2	.	TGTGCCAGCATTTTAGACAGGAGCGATGGCTACACCTTC	CASILDRSDGYTF
.	TRBV29-1	TRBJ2-5	.	TGCAGCGTCGCCGTGGTTGTCCAAGAGACCCAGTACTTC	CSVAVVVQETQYF
.	TRBV30	TRBJ2-7	TRBD1	TGTGCCTGGAGTAAGGGAGGGACAGGGGGCTACGAGCAGTACTTC	CAWSKGGTGGYEQYF
few	TRBV9	TRBJ2-1	TRBD2	TGTGCCAGCAGCGTAGTTGGGGCTAGCGGGAGAGGTTACAATGAGCAGTTCTTC	CASSVVGASGRGYNEQFF
.	TRBV4-1	TRBJ2-2	TRBD2	TGCGCCAGCAGACCTGGACTAGCGGGAGGAGGAGGGGAGCTGTTTTTT	CASRPGLAGGGGELFF
once	TRBV6-5	TRBJ2-1	TRBD2	TGTGCCGCCCGGGCTAGCGGGTACAATGAGCAGTTCTTC	CAARASGYNEQFF
.	TRBV12-5	TRBJ2-5	.	TGTGCTAGTGGTCCGCCGGACGGGGGATATCTTGAGACCCAGTACTTC	CASGPPDGGYLETQYF
.	TRBV11-2	TRBJ2-1	TRBD1	TGTGCCAGCAGCTTAAGGTCCAGGGGGAGTGAGCAGTTCTTC	CASSLRSRGSEQFF
.	TRBV5-4	TRBJ1-2	.	TGTGCCAGCAGCACACCGGGACGGAAGTTAAATGGCTACACCTTC	CASSTPGRKLNGYTF
.	TRBV5-1	TRBJ1-3	.	TGCGCCAGCAGCTTGGCGGGACCGAACTCTGGAAACACCATATATTTT	CASSLAGPNSGNTIYF
once	TRBV7-2	TRBJ1-5	.	TGTGCCAGCAGCTGGCAGGGTAGCAATCAGCCCCAGCATTTT	CASSWQGSNQPQHF
.	TRBV5-1	TRBJ2-5	.	TGCGCCAGCAGCTTGGAGTCGCGAGGTGTGGGCGAGACCCAGTACTTC	CASSLESRGVGETQYF